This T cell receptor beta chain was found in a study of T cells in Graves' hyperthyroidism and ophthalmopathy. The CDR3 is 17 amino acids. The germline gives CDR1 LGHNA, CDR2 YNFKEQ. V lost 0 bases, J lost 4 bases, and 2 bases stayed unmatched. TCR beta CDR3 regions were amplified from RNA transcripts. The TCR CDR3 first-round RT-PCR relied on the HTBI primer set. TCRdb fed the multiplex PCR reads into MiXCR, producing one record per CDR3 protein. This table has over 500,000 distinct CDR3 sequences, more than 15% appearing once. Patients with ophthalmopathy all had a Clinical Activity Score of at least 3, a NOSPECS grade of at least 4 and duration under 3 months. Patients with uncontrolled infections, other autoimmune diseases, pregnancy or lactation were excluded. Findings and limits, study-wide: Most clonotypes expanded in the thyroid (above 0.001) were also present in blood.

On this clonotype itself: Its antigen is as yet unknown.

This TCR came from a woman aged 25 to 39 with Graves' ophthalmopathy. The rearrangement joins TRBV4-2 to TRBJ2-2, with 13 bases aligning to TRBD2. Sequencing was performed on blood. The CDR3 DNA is TGTGCCAGCAGCCAAGATAGACTAGCGGGAGGCACCGGGGAGCTGTTTTTT. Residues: CASSQDRLAGGTGELFF.